This TCR beta chain was sequenced in a study of T cells after yellow fever vaccination. General observations from the study: There was a possibility that FACS-sorted repertoires contained abundant clonotypes contaminating from the bulk population.

Regarding this clonotype: The antigen remains undetermined.

TCRdb re-derived calls from the 5' RACE reads in MiXCR, one entry per CDR3 protein. This repertoire shows 360,000 or so distinct CDR3 sequences, under 14% found once; its top ten account for more than 15%. The clonotype was recovered from a man aged 18 to 30 who received the YFV17D yellow fever vaccine. The specimen comprised PBMCs, sampled on the day of the first yellow fever vaccination.

The CDR3 is CASSSNHREAEAFF. CDR3 in DNA: TGTGCCAGCAGCTCCAACCACAGGGAGGCTGAAGCTTTCTTT. The chain links TRBV7-9 to TRBJ1-1, with a possible D match to TRBD1 (6 bases). The length of the CDR3 is 14 residues. CDR1 and CDR2 (germline): SEHNR, FQNEAQ (reference sequence). V lost 4 bases and J 6 bases, leaving 15 bases between the germline ends.